Following are 12 T cell receptor beta chains from one sample sequenced in a study of shared clonotypes between healthy human individuals. Assay: immunoSEQ multiplex PCR; the TCRdb copy retains only in-frame clones and omits some. The sample records approximately 640,000 clones, 90% being singletons. Material: memory CD8+ T cells from PBMCs. Subset meaning: CD45RO+ cells pooled with CCR7-negative TemRA cells. Receptors originate from a man between 18 and 29 years old in good health. Some clones in this sample may be carry-over from other donors' samples.

As DNA, the CDR3 is TGTGCCAGCAGCTTAGGGGGGATCTACGAGCAGTACTTC. It yields the protein CASSLGGIYEQYF. The chain links TRBV7-9 to TRBJ2-7, with D possibly called TRBD1 or TRBD2 (5 bases each). Germline V gene sequence: CDR1 SEHNR, CDR2 FQNEAQ (reference sequence). The CDR3 consists of 13 residues. V was pared by 1 base and J by 3 bases, with 7 bases between.

The J gene is TRBJ1-1, the V gene TRBV28, with D unclear. Trimming took off 2 bases at V and 5 bases at J, with 12 bases between the two ends. From germline, CDR1 is MDHEN and CDR2 SYDVKM. CDR3 length equals 14 residues. The CDR3 reads CASSLVSWGTEAFF. The CDR3, as DNA: TGTGCCAGCAGTTTAGTCTCTTGGGGAACTGAAGCTTTCTTT.

The chain recombines TRBV6-5 with TRBJ2-5; the D gene is possibly TRBD2 (5 bases). The CDR3 totals 15 residues. Per germline, CDR1 MNHEY and CDR2 SVGAGI. V was clipped by 4 bases and J by 4 bases, with 16 bases between them. The CDR3 DNA reads as TGTGCCAGCAGTTCCACTAGGATCCCCGGAGAGACCCAGTACTTC. It encodes CASSSTRIPGETQYF.

As concerns this clone: One end of the junction does not line up with germline, which may come from a read error. This rearrangement joins TRBV6-1 to TRBJ2-2; D gene unclear. This CDR3 spans 16 amino acids. Germline V gene sequence: CDR1 MNHNS, CDR2 SASEGT. CDR3 sequence: CASSEEAKLHTGELFF. The CDR3 DNA is TGTGCCAGCAGCGAAGAAGCCAAACTACACACCGGGGAGCTGTTTTTT.

V and J are TRBV2 and TRBJ2-7, with D uncertain. Germline loops: CDR1 SNHLY, CDR2 FYNNEI. The V and J ends lost 8 bases and 0 bases respectively, with 14 bases between them. This CDR3 has 14 amino acids. CDR3 nucleotides: TGTGCCAGCGGCGAAAACATGGGCTCCTACGAGCAGTACTTC. This gives the protein CASGENMGSYEQYF.

This chain joins TRBV4-3 and TRBJ2-7, with D unresolved. Germline V gene lookup returns CDR1 LGHNA and CDR2 YSLEER. CDR3 length equals 13 residues. V gave up 2 bases and J gave up 4 bases, with 9 bases separating them. CDR3 in DNA: TGCGCCAGCAGCCAAAGAGAGACGTACGAGCAGTACTTC. Amino acid sequence: CASSQRETYEQYF.

The J gene is TRBJ2-7, the V gene TRBV6-1, with D possibly being TRBD1 or TRBD2 (5 bases each). This CDR3 comprises 13 residues. Trimming removed 6 bases at V and 2 bases at J, with 11 bases between. CDR1 is MNHNS and CDR2 is SASEGT in the germline V gene. The CDR3 DNA is TGTGCCAGCAGCCGGGACGGTACCTACGAGCAGTACTTC. It encodes CASSRDGTYEQYF.

The CDR3 protein is CASSPRPGHYEQYF. The CDR3 DNA reads TGTGCCAGCAGCCCCCGACCGGGGCACTACGAGCAGTACTTC. This rearrangement joins TRBV14 to TRBJ2-7; D is possibly TRBD1 or TRBD2 (5 bases each). Germline V gives CDR1 SGHDN, CDR2 FVKESK. V lost 4 bases and J lost 3, with 13 bases in between. The CDR3 covers 14 residues. The entire variable domain, with the rest obtained from reference TRBV14 and TRBJ2-7, is as follows: EAGVTQFPSHSVIEKGQTVTLRCDPISGHDNLYWYRRVMGKEIKFLLHFVKESKQDESGMPNNRFLAERTGGTYSTLKVQPAELEDSGVYFCASSPRPGHYEQYFGPGTRLTVT.

The J gene is TRBJ1-2, the V gene TRBV11-2; possible D gene TRBD1, 5 bases. Germline V gene sequence: CDR1 SGHAT, CDR2 FQNNGV. This CDR3 is 15 amino acids long. V was trimmed by 5 bases and J by 0 bases, leaving 13 bases between them. The CDR3: CASSPGTESNYGYTF. CDR3 bases: TGTGCCAGCAGCCCAGGGACTGAATCTAACTATGGCTACACCTTC.

The rearrangement links TRBV15 to TRBJ2-2; D is unresolved. Germline assignment: CDR1 LNHNV and CDR2 YYDKDF (reference sequence). Trimming pared 1 base from V and 4 bases from J, leaving 4 bases between. There are 13 residues in the CDR3. CDR3 protein: CATSRGVTGELFF. CDR3 nucleotide sequence: TGTGCCACCAGCAGAGGAGTCACCGGGGAGCTGTTTTTT.

For this clone: This sample also contains other DNA sequences that code for the same CDR3. V is TRBV9 and J is TRBJ2-7, with D unresolved. This CDR3 spans 13 amino acids. The germline V gene has CDR1 SGDLS and CDR2 YYNGEE. V was shortened by 0 bases and J by 1 base, with 5 bases between the two germline ends. The DNA for the CDR3 is TGTGCCAGCAGCGTAGGTTCGTCCTACGAGCAGTACTTC. It is translated as CASSVGSSYEQYF.

This rearrangement joins TRBV7-2 to TRBJ2-5; D gene uncertain. The CDR3 length is 15 residues. Germline loops: CDR1 SGHTA, CDR2 FQGNSA. Trimming stripped 8 bases from V and 5 bases from J, with 21 bases between. CDR3 DNA sequence: TGTGCCAGCTCACTTAGTCGGTCAATTGGGGAGACCCAGTACTTC. This sequence encodes CASSLSRSIGETQYF.